This TCR beta chain originates from a study of graft-versus-host responses after intestinal transplantation. In the case of this clone: Its antigen is still unknown.

Produced via immunoSEQ multiplex PCR; TCRdb's table is partial and in-frame only. This sample yields around 71,000 clones, of which 94% are seen a single time; around 0.56% belongs to the top ten. Germline V gene data show CDR1 as MGHRA and CDR2 as YSYEKL. The CDR3 runs to 12 residues. The V end lost 2 bases, the J end lost 3 bases, and 4 bases lay between the germline ends. Whole-study results and caveats: Where graft-donor T cell macrochimerism was present, patients had high graft-versus-host to host-versus-graft clonal ratios in allografts. Marrow from the recipient contained GvH clones, some of which had appeared first in ileum or blood.

The TCR sequence derives from a human donor who received an intestinal transplant. Sample: unstimulated CD8+ T cells sorted from spleen or lymph node cells, taken before intestinal transplant. The chain combines TRBV4-1 with TRBJ1-1; D uncertain. The CDR3 spells CASSQRDTEAFF. CDR3 bases: TGCGCCAGCAGCCAAAGGGACACTGAAGCTTTCTTT.